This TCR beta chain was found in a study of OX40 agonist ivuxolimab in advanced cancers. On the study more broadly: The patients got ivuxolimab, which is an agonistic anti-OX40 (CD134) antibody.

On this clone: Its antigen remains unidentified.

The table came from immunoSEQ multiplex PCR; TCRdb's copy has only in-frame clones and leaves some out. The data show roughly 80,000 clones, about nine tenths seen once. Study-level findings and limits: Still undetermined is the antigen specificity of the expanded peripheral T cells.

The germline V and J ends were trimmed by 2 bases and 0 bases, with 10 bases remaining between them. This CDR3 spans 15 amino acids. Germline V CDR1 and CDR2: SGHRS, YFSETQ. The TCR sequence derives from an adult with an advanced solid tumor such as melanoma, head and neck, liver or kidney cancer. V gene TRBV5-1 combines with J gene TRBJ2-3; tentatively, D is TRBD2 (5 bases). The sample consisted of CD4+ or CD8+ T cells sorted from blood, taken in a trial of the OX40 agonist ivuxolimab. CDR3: CASSFNGDSTDTQYF. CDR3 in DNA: TGCGCCAGCAGCTTTAACGGGGATAGCACAGATACGCAGTATTTT.